These 11 T cell receptor beta chains came from one sample sequenced in a study of response to subunit inactivated influenza vaccine. A single record per CDR3 protein comes from TCRdb applying MiXCR to the RT-PCR reads. Here the sample spans about 500,000 distinct CDR3 sequences, roughly 13% being singletons. The sample here was PBMCs from blood, taken 45 days after vaccination. These receptors were collected from a man aged 50 to 59 who received an inactivated influenza vaccine.

The chain joins TRBV28 to TRBJ2-3; no clear D gene. CDR3 length: 14 residues. The germline V gene has CDR1 MDHEN and CDR2 SYDVKM. V was cut by 3 bases and J by 2 bases, with 9 bases left in between. The CDR3 region is CASSFALLTDTQYF. CDR3 DNA sequence: TGTGCCAGCAGTTTTGCTCTACTCACAGATACGCAGTATTTT.

This clonotype appeared a few times. This chain joins TRBV20-1 and TRBJ2-7; 9 nucleotides align to TRBD2. The CDR3 has 14 residues. V shed 1 base and J 4 bases; nucleotides not matched to a gene: 5. Germline V gene data show CDR1 as DFQATT and CDR2 as SNEGSKA (reference sequence). CDR3 protein: CSARAGSGSYEQYF. In DNA form, the CDR3 reads TGCAGTGCTAGAGCGGGTAGCGGGAGTTACGAGCAGTACTTC.

This chain links TRBV14 with TRBJ2-3; no reliable D call. The CDR3 loop spans 14 amino acids. V was pared by 0 bases and J by 6 bases, with 10 bases between. Looked up from germline, CDR1 is SGHDN and CDR2 is FVKESK. CDR3: CASSQDISVDTQYF. In nucleotides, the CDR3 is TGTGCCAGCAGCCAAGACATCAGCGTCGATACGCAGTATTTT.

The gene calls are TRBV6-2 or TRBV6-3 and TRBJ1-5, with TRBD1 identical over 7 bases. Trimming cost V 0 bases and J 7 bases; bases outside gene matches: 3. This CDR3 comprises 14 residues. Looked up from germline, CDR1 is MNHEY and CDR2 is SVGEGT. This CDR3 reads CASSYSHRGQPQHF. CDR3 nucleotides: TGTGCCAGCAGTTACTCGCACAGGGGACAGCCCCAGCATTTT.

This clonotype was observed a few times. This chain links TRBV5-1 with TRBJ2-1; D remains unclear. There are 14 residues in the CDR3. Germline V gene lookup returns CDR1 SGHRS and CDR2 YFSETQ. V lost 4 bases and J lost 6, with 14 bases in between. The CDR3 nucleotides read TGCGCCAGCAGCCCGGTGATCCTCAGCAATGAGCAGTTCTTC. It yields the protein CASSPVILSNEQFF.

The genes are TRBV20-1 and TRBJ2-1, with D maybe TRBD1 (5 bases). Trimming took 1 base from V and 0 from J, leaving 13 bases between them. The CDR3 runs to 16 residues. In germline, CDR1 is DFQATT, CDR2 SNEGSKA (reference sequence). CDR3 loop: CSARALGRSSYNEQFF. DNA for the CDR3: TGCAGTGCTAGAGCGTTGGGGCGAAGCTCCTACAATGAGCAGTTCTTC.

The chain uses TRBV7-3 and TRBJ2-3; D is perhaps TRBD2 (6 bases). The CDR3 totals 13 residues. CDR1 is SGHTA, CDR2 FQGTGA, per germline. Trimming removed 5 bases at V and 4 bases at J, with 10 bases between. The CDR3 DNA sequence: TGTGCCAGCAGCCGGGGGAGCTCAGATACGCAGTATTTT. Translated: CASSRGSSDTQYF. The full variable domain, in which reference TRBV7-3 and TRBJ2-3 provide the parts outside the CDR3, is GAGVSQTPSNKVTEKGKYVELRCDPISGHTALYWYRQSLGQGPEFLIYFQGTGAADDSGLPNDRFFAVRPEGSVSTLKIQRTERGDSAVYLCASSRGSSDTQYFGPGTRLTVL.

This clonotype has more than one count but fewer than ten. CDR3 in DNA: TGTGCCAGCAGCCTCCCCCTCTCTAGCGGGGGAGGAAATGAGCAGTTCTTC. Its translation: CASSLPLSSGGGNEQFF. The chain joins TRBV6-1 to TRBJ2-1; TRBD2 aligns across 10 bases. V shed 6 bases, J shed 7 bases, and the junction held 15 bases outside the gene matches. The CDR3 length is 17 residues. CDR1 and CDR2 (germline): MNHNS, SASEGT.

This clonotype was seen repeatedly, ten times or more. The chain joins TRBV12-3 or TRBV12-4 to TRBJ2-1; D is uncertain. This CDR3 has 13 residues. Trimming removed 5 bases at V and 7 bases at J, with 12 bases between. CDR3 in amino acids: CASSPMRQNEQFF. The CDR3 DNA is TGTGCCAGCAGTCCCATGCGGCAGAATGAGCAGTTCTTC.

The V and J genes are TRBV7-2 and TRBJ2-5; TRBD2 might be the D (6 bases). This CDR3 has 17 amino acids. V lost 4 bases and J 5 bases, leaving 23 bases between the germline ends. CDR1 SGHTA and CDR2 FQGNSA come from the germline V gene. In DNA, the CDR3 is TGTGCCAGCAGCTCAACGCGGGACTTCACTTCCGACGAGACCCAGTACTTC. Amino acid sequence: CASSSTRDFTSDETQYF.

The chain is built from TRBV5-1 and TRBJ1-1; D gene ambiguous. CDR3 length: 13 residues. V shed 0 bases and J shed 5 bases, with 8 bases lying between them. Germline loops: CDR1 SGHRS, CDR2 YFSETQ. CDR3 sequence (DNA): TGCGCCAGCAGCTTGGTGGGTGAAACTGAAGCTTTCTTT. It translates to CASSLVGETEAFF.